One and the same sample provided the 32 T cell receptor beta chains below, sequenced in a study of cytomegalovirus exposure and HLA in healthy donors. Primers: 60 Vbeta forward and 13 Jbeta reverse. Method: immunoSEQ multiplex PCR; TCRdb's copy keeps in-frame clones and lacks some. The table shows roughly 190,000 clones, with approximately 86% occurring only once. Sequenced: PBMCs. These receptors were collected from a boy aged 2-15 years in good health and CMV-seronegative.

J is TRBJ2-1 and V is TRBV5-6; TRBD2 aligns across 9 bases. CDR1 is SGHDT, CDR2 YYEEEE, per germline. The CDR3 loop spans 16 amino acids. V was pared by 0 bases and J by 8 bases, with 9 bases of the junction left unmatched. As DNA, the CDR3 is TGTGCCAGCAGCTTGGCCACGGGACTAGCATTCGATGAGCAGTTCTTC. It codes for CASSLATGLAFDEQFF. The whole variable domain, filled in from reference TRBV5-6 and TRBJ2-1, reads DAGVTQSPTHLIKTRGQQVTLRCSPKSGHDTVSWYQQALGQGPQFIFQYYEEEERQRGNFPDRFSGHQFPNYSSELNVNALLLGDSALYLCASSLATGLAFDEQFFGPGTRLTVL.

The chain couples TRBV6-4 to TRBJ2-3, with 8 bases identical to TRBD1. Looked up from germline, CDR1 is MRHNA and CDR2 is SNTAGT. The ends lost 5 bases at V and 6 bases at J; junction bases unmatched: 7. This CDR3 has 14 amino acids. The CDR3 DNA reads TGTGCCAGCAGTAGAGGACAGGGTGGGGATACGCAGTATTTT. Amino acids: CASSRGQGGDTQYF.

The J gene is TRBJ1-3, the V gene TRBV30, with a possible D match to TRBD1 (5 bases). CDR3 length: 14 amino acids. The ends were cut back, 3 bases at V and 2 bases at J, with 11 bases in the middle. Germline V gives CDR1 GTSNPN, CDR2 SVGIG (reference sequence). The CDR3 DNA reads as TGTGCCTGGAGGGGTCAGGGAACTGGAAACACCATATATTTT. This encodes CAWRGQGTGNTIYF.

V is TRBV7-3 and J is TRBJ2-3; D is possibly TRBD1 (7 bases). Trimming pared 0 bases from V and 6 bases from J, leaving 16 bases between. Germline CDR1 and CDR2: SGHTA and FQGTGA. The CDR3 covers 16 residues. The CDR3 DNA reads as TGTGCCAGCAGCTTAACCCAGGGGGGCCTAGCCGATACGCAGTATTTT. Amino acid sequence: CASSLTQGGLADTQYF.

This clone was picked up one time. This chain joins TRBV5-1 and TRBJ2-3; 15 nucleotides align to TRBD2. The length of the CDR3 is 17 residues. Germline V gene lookup returns CDR1 SGHRS and CDR2 YFSETQ. After removal of 4 bases from V and 5 bases from J, the junction contained 8 bases not matched to a gene. CDR3 residues: CASSIGLAGGPEDTQYF. The DNA for the CDR3 is TGCGCCAGCAGCATTGGACTAGCGGGGGGGCCTGAAGATACGCAGTATTTT.

This CDR3 reads CASSLSGTGELFF. CDR3 DNA: TGTGCCAGCAGCTTAAGCGGGACCGGGGAGCTGTTTTTT. V and J are TRBV7-3 and TRBJ2-2; a possible D gene is TRBD2 (5 bases). Trimming removed 1 base from V and 5 bases from J, with 5 bases in between. This CDR3 is 13 amino acids long. CDR1 SGHTA and CDR2 FQGTGA come from the germline V gene.

The chain links TRBV28 to TRBJ2-2; 7 bases are shared with TRBD1. V lost 5 bases to trimming and J lost 2 bases; unmatched junction nucleotides: 5. The length of the CDR3 is 15 residues. Germline assignment: CDR1 MDHEN and CDR2 SYDVKM. The CDR3 DNA follows: TGTGCCAGCAGTCTACAGGGGTCCAACACCGGGGAGCTGTTTTTT. Residues: CASSLQGSNTGELFF.

The sample holds one count of this clone. The J gene is TRBJ2-7, the V gene TRBV6-6; 11 bases match TRBD2. With 6 bases clipped from V and 7 bases from J, the junction kept 8 bases outside the gene matches. Germline CDR1 is MNHNY and CDR2 is SVGAGI (reference sequence). The CDR3 is 14 amino acids. The CDR3 DNA sequence: TGTGCCAGCAGGGTAGCTAGCGGGGGGCGAGAGCAGTACTTC. Amino acid sequence: CASRVASGGREQYF.

The V gene is TRBV6-5, the J gene TRBJ2-5; maybe TRBD2 (7 bases). This CDR3 comprises 14 residues. The germline CDR1 and CDR2 sequences are MNHEY and SVGAGI. The V gene lost 6 bases and the J gene lost 5 bases, with 16 bases spanning the gap. As DNA, the CDR3 is TGTGCCAGCAGCCGAGGGGGGGCCAGGGAGACCCAGTACTTC. Translation gives CASSRGGARETQYF.

This chain joins TRBV7-8 and TRBJ2-3; weak D call: TRBD1 (6 bases). Germline V gene lookup returns CDR1 SGHVS and CDR2 FQNEAQ. CDR3 length: 13 amino acids. With 5 bases removed from V and 8 bases from J, the gap between germline ends came to 14 bases. The CDR3 is CASSPFSRGTQYF. CDR3 sequence (DNA): TGTGCCAGCAGCCCGTTTAGCAGGGGTACGCAGTATTTT.

This chain uses TRBV5-1 with TRBJ2-2; 14 bases are shared with TRBD2. The V and J ends lost 3 bases and 7 bases, in that order; junction bases with no gene match: 8. Germline CDR1 and CDR2: SGHRS and YFSETQ. CDR3 length equals 17 residues. The CDR3, as DNA: TGCGCCAGCAGCTCGGGACTAGCGGGGGCCCCAGGCGGGGAGCTGTTTTTT. Amino acid sequence: CASSSGLAGAPGGELFF. Full variable domain (missing parts from reference TRBV5-1 and TRBJ2-2): KAGVTQTPRYLIKTRGQQVTLSCSPISGHRSVSWYQQTPGQGLQFLFEYFSETQRNKGNFPGRFSGRQFSNSRSEMNVSTLELGDSALYLCASSSGLAGAPGGELFFGEGSRLTVL.

The chain joins TRBV28 to TRBJ2-7; 7 bases map to TRBD1. The CDR3 consists of 16 residues. The V and J ends lost 7 bases and 1 base, in that order; junction bases with no gene match: 13. Germline CDR1 MDHEN, CDR2 SYDVKM. DNA of the CDR3: TGTGCCAGCACCAATCGACAGGGTCTTTTATCCTACGAGCAGTACTTC. Protein product: CASTNRQGLLSYEQYF.

V is TRBV2 and J is TRBJ1-2, with unresolved D. Trimming cost V 3 bases and J 5 bases, with 13 bases left between them. The V gene's germline CDR1 is SNHLY and CDR2 FYNNEI. There are 14 residues in the CDR3. The CDR3 protein is CASSDLAAVYGYTF. Written as DNA, the CDR3 is TGTGCCAGCAGTGATTTGGCCGCCGTTTATGGCTACACCTTC.

CDR3 protein: CASSPTGPGAEQYF. Written as DNA, the CDR3 is TGTGCCAGTAGTCCTACAGGGCCGGGCGCCGAGCAGTACTTC. The J gene is TRBJ2-7, the V gene TRBV19; D may be TRBD1 (6 bases). CDR1 and CDR2 (germline): LNHDA, SQIVND (reference sequence). The ends were cut back, 5 bases at V and 6 bases at J, with 17 bases in the middle. The CDR3 runs to 14 residues.

The chain combines TRBV2 with TRBJ2-3; 10 bases agree with TRBD2. The V and J ends lost 0 bases and 6 bases, in that order; junction bases with no gene match: 9. CDR3 length: 17 amino acids. Germline V gives CDR1 SNHLY, CDR2 FYNNEI. CDR3 protein: CASSEASLAGVGDTQYF. Here the CDR3 DNA reads TGTGCCAGCAGTGAAGCAAGTCTAGCGGGAGTTGGGGATACGCAGTATTTT.

This chain links TRBV7-6 with TRBJ2-7; 12 bases are shared with TRBD1. V was pared by 2 bases and J by 6 bases, with 11 bases of the junction left unmatched. CDR1 is SGHVS, CDR2 FNYEAQ, per germline. This CDR3 region has 17 residues. CDR3 DNA: TGTGCCAGCAGCTTAAATTCCGGGACAGGGGGCGTGGGCGAGCAGTACTTC. This gives the protein CASSLNSGTGGVGEQYF.

This chain uses TRBV27 with TRBJ2-7; TRBD1 matches at 9 bases. This CDR3 is 12 amino acids long. CDR1 and CDR2 from the germline V gene are MNHEY and SMNVEV (reference sequence). Trimming at V came to 6 bases and at J to 6 bases, leaving 3 bases not matched to a gene. In DNA, the CDR3 is TGTGCCAGCAGAAGACAGGGGGGCGAGCAGTACTTC. It yields the protein CASRRQGGEQYF.

The rearrangement links TRBV19 to TRBJ2-1, with unresolved D. This CDR3 spans 15 amino acids. V was cut by 3 bases and J by 0 bases, with 9 bases left in between. The V gene's germline CDR1 is LNHDA and CDR2 SQIVND (reference sequence). CDR3 nucleotide sequence: TGTGCCAGTAGTATTGCACCGAGCTCCTACAATGAGCAGTTCTTC. This translates into CASSIAPSSYNEQFF.

The rearrangement joins TRBV6-5 to TRBJ2-2; D possibly corresponds to TRBD1 (6 bases). The CDR3 runs 14 residues. CDR1 is MNHEY and CDR2 is SVGAGI in the germline V gene. V lost 9 bases, J lost 7 bases, and 18 bases lay in between. CDR3 bases: TGTGCCAGTCAGGGGATCTCAACGAGCGGGGAGCTGTTTTTT. Protein product: CASQGISTSGELFF.

The chain carries TRBV2 and TRBJ2-5; weak D call: TRBD2 (6 bases). Germline loops: CDR1 SNHLY, CDR2 FYNNEI. This CDR3 comprises 15 residues. Trimming took off 3 bases at V and 5 bases at J, with 16 bases between the two ends. CDR3 nucleotides: TGTGCCAGCAGTGATATAGCGGCCGTGGTGGAGACCCAGTACTTC. Protein: CASSDIAAVVETQYF.

This clone came up once. The chain is built from TRBV2 and TRBJ2-3; D not resolved. Trimming stripped 0 bases from V and 10 bases from J, with 5 bases between. The CDR3 is 11 amino acids. CDR1 SNHLY and CDR2 FYNNEI come from the germline V gene. CDR3 in amino acids: CASSEARPQYF. The DNA for the CDR3 is TGTGCCAGCAGTGAAGCGCGTCCGCAGTATTTT.

In this sample, this clone turned up once. V and J are TRBV5-1 and TRBJ2-7, with TRBD2 matching over 8 bases. Germline V gene sequence: CDR1 SGHRS, CDR2 YFSETQ. The CDR3 is made up of 13 amino acids. The J segment lost 5 bases and the V segment lost 4 bases, leaving 5 bases of the junction unmatched. The chain's CDR3 is CASSGLAGHEQYF. The CDR3 DNA is TGCGCCAGCAGCGGTCTAGCGGGCCACGAGCAGTACTTC.

This chain uses TRBV15 with TRBJ2-3; TRBD2 matches 7 bases. CDR3 length equals 16 residues. Trimming removed 0 bases from V and 6 bases from J; junction bases left unmatched: 9. Germline V gives CDR1 LNHNV, CDR2 YYDKDF (reference sequence). The CDR3: CATSRDQRGEGDTQYF. CDR3 sequence (DNA): TGTGCCACCAGCAGAGATCAGCGGGGAGAAGGCGATACGCAGTATTTT.

CDR3 sequence reads: CASRRTAASNQPQHF. In DNA form, the CDR3 reads TGTGCCAGCAGGCGGACAGCCGCGAGCAATCAGCCCCAGCATTTT. The chain combines TRBV7-8 with TRBJ1-5, with D tentatively TRBD1 (6 bases). The germline gives CDR1 SGHVS, CDR2 FQNEAQ. The CDR3 consists of 15 residues. V dropped 6 bases and J dropped 1 base, with 13 bases sitting between them.

V is TRBV27 and J is TRBJ2-2; D is unresolved. Germline CDR1 MNHEY, CDR2 SMNVEV (reference sequence). V shed 5 bases and J shed 0 bases, with 13 bases lying between them. This CDR3 region has 16 residues. CDR3 nucleotide sequence: TGTGCCAGCAGTGCTCTTTCGGTCCCGAACACCGGGGAGCTGTTTTTT. Translated, it gives CASSALSVPNTGELFF.

The V gene is TRBV28, the J gene TRBJ2-7, with a tentative D call TRBD2 (6 bases). Trimming stripped 2 bases from V and 0 bases from J, with 11 bases between. The CDR3 extends over 15 amino acids. Per the germline V gene, CDR1 is MDHEN and CDR2 is SYDVKM. The CDR3 nucleotides are TGTGCCAGCAGTTTAAATTACGGGAGCTCCTACGAGCAGTACTTC. Its translation is CASSLNYGSSYEQYF. The full variable domain, completed using reference TRBV28 and TRBJ2-7, is DVKVTQSSRYLVKRTGEKVFLECVQDMDHENMFWYRQDPGLGLRLIYFSYDVKMKEKGDIPEGYSVSREKKERFSLILESASTNQTSMYLCASSLNYGSSYEQYFGPGTRLTVT.

This clone is a singleton in its sample. This CDR3 reads CASSLRVIRTDTQYF. The CDR3 DNA is TGTGCCAGCAGTTTGCGGGTCATTCGCACAGATACGCAGTATTTT. The chain links TRBV28 to TRBJ2-3; weak D call: TRBD2 (5 bases). This CDR3 comprises 15 residues. The germline CDR1 and CDR2 sequences are MDHEN and SYDVKM. Trimming removed 3 bases from V and 1 base from J, with 11 bases in between.

Only a few counts were recorded for this clone. V is TRBV2 and J is TRBJ1-3; a weak D match, TRBD1 (6 bases). The CDR3 covers 12 residues. CDR1 and CDR2 (germline): SNHLY, FYNNEI. The V gene lost 8 bases and the J gene lost 2 bases, with 7 bases spanning the gap. CDR3 sequence reads: CASYRAGNTIYF. CDR3 sequence (DNA): TGTGCCAGCTACAGGGCTGGAAACACCATATATTTT.

This rearrangement joins TRBV27 to TRBJ2-2; no reliable D call. This CDR3 comprises 15 residues. Germline V gives CDR1 MNHEY, CDR2 SMNVEV (reference sequence). V lost 3 bases and J 5 bases, leaving 13 bases between the germline ends. CDR3 amino acids: CASSFSPLLTGELFF. CDR3 bases: TGTGCCAGCAGTTTCTCCCCACTTCTGACCGGGGAGCTGTTTTTT.

The table lists this clone with a count of one. The rearrangement links TRBV5-5 to TRBJ1-1, with 7 bases fitting TRBD1. V gave up 3 bases and J gave up 3 bases; unmatched junction bases: 8. From germline, CDR1 is SGHKS and CDR2 YYEKEE (reference sequence). This CDR3 contains 15 residues. DNA for the CDR3: TGTGCCAGCAGCTCCCGAAGACAGGGACACACTGAAGCTTTCTTT. It yields the protein CASSSRRQGHTEAFF.

The CDR3: CASSSPEVSYNEQFF. The CDR3 coding sequence is TGTGCCAGCAGTTCACCGGAGGTCTCCTACAATGAGCAGTTCTTC. This sequence joins TRBV6-6 and TRBJ2-1; D perhaps matches TRBD2 (5 bases). The germline V and J ends were trimmed by 4 bases and 0 bases, with 10 bases remaining between them. CDR1 is MNHNY, CDR2 SVGAGI, per germline (reference sequence). This CDR3 comprises 15 residues.

This clone was picked up one time. This chain joins TRBV2 and TRBJ2-1, with 8 bases identical to TRBD1. From germline, CDR1 is SNHLY and CDR2 FYNNEI. The CDR3 loop spans 14 amino acids. V was pared by 7 bases and J by 7 bases, with 9 bases of the junction left unmatched. The CDR3 region is CASIRQGWRNEQFF. CDR3 sequence (DNA): TGTGCCAGCATCAGACAGGGGTGGCGGAATGAGCAGTTCTTC. Full variable domain (rest looked up from reference TRBV2 and TRBJ2-1): EPEVTQTPSHQVTQMGQEVILRCVPISNHLYFYWYRQILGQKVEFLVSFYNNEISEKSEIFDDQFSVERPDGSNFTLKIRSTKLEDSAMYFCASIRQGWRNEQFFGPGTRLTVL.